This T cell receptor (beta chain) is from a study of blood T cell repertoires in COVID-19. Study at large: The United States, Italy and Spain supplied acute and convalescent COVID-19 samples.

In the authors' workflow: Amplified reference gene primers provided the basis for estimating nucleated cell counts. Assay: immunoSEQ multiplex PCR; the TCRdb copy retains only in-frame clones and omits some. V, J and clone size derive from that table, while D and trimming were established from the DNA sequence. The sample records about 120,000 clones, approximately 83% being singletons. V lost 4 bases, J lost 4 bases, and 13 bases stayed unmatched. The CDR3 totals 17 residues. Germline V gives CDR1 SGHRS, CDR2 YFSETQ. The rearrangement uses TRBV5-1 and TRBJ2-1; 8 bases are a match to TRBD2. The specimen sequenced was peripheral blood. The receptor was isolated from a man aged 60 to 69 with acute or convalescent COVID-19. The CDR3 loop reads CASSPQAGAGGYNEQFF. The CDR3 DNA reads TGCGCCAGCAGCCCCCAGGCAGGGGCGGGAGGTTACAATGAGCAGTTCTTC. The entire variable domain, with the rest obtained from reference TRBV5-1 and TRBJ2-1, is as follows: KAGVTQTPRYLIKTRGQQVTLSCSPISGHRSVSWYQQTPGQGLQFLFEYFSETQRNKGNFPGRFSGRQFSNSRSEMNVSTLELGDSALYLCASSPQAGAGGYNEQFFGPGTRLTVL.